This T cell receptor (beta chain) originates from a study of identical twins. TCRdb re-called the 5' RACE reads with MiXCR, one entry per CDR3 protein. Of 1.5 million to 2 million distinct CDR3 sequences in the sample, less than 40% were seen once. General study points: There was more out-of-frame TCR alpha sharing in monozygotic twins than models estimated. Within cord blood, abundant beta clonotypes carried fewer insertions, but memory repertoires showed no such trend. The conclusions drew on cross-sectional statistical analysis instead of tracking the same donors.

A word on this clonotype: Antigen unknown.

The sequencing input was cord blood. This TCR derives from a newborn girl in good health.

CDR3 sequence: CASSPRDRGTNEQYF. DNA for the CDR3: TGTGCCAGCTCACCGCGGGACAGGGGTACCAATGAGCAGTACTTC. This chain joins TRBV18 and TRBJ2-7; 10 bases agree with TRBD1. This CDR3 spans 15 amino acids. CDR1 KGHSH and CDR2 LQKENI come from the germline V gene. J gave up 7 bases and V 3 bases, and 9 bases lay outside the gene matches. The entire variable domain, with the rest obtained from reference TRBV18 and TRBJ2-7, is as follows: NAGVMQNPRHLVRRRGQEARLRCSPMKGHSHVYWYRQLPEEGLKFMVYLQKENIIDESGMPKERFSAEFPKEGPSILRIQQVVRGDSAAYFCASSPRDRGTNEQYFGPGTRLTVT.